This T cell receptor (beta chain) stems from a study of T cell responses to AZD1222 COVID-19 vaccine (dated by TCRdb to about 2021). Study-level background: A total of more than 230 trial participants underwent TCR sequencing, of whom 207 received two doses of AZD1222 and 26 received two doses of the MenACWY control vaccine. Trial participants were enrolled by age into 18-55, 56-69 and 70-plus year subgroups, with around 150, 28 and 57 TCR-sequenced participants respectively.

Overall study outcomes, separate from this receptor: Participants were mostly white British, with more females than males. The authors suggested clonal diversity may have been underestimated. In the small 56-69-year group, the increase in depth fell short of significance, most likely because of low power. Spike-specific TCR breadth and depth rose significantly after two AZD1222 doses compared with day 0 and with MenACWY recipients. The whole spike protein was spanned by vaccine-associated CD4 TCRs, and dominant responses were seen in regions 160-218 and 743-854. Reportedly, almost half of the unique spike-specific TCRs recognized epitopes lying outside the regions that are mutated in the B.1.351 and B.1.1.7 variants. No day 14 peak-response samples were available, so repertoires were characterized only after the peak T cell response. Conclusions about previously exposed vaccinees were limited because only six AZD1222 recipients were SARS-CoV-2 seropositive at baseline.

The CDR3 regions of human TCRbeta chains were analyzed by immunosequencing. The original pipeline was this. Repertoire TCRs were checked for matches against a reference library of SARS-CoV-2-specific TCRs that had been generated using the MIRA antigen-specificity platform. Breadth meant the fraction of unique TCRs that were SARS-CoV-2-associated, whereas depth meant the fraction of total T cells that were SARS-CoV-2-associated. Using the MIRA data, each spike-specific TCR was assigned both to the spike region to which the TCR was reactive and to a CD4 or CD8 class. Log10-transformed breadth and depth values were compared by one-way ANOVA with Sidak's multiple comparisons tests. What TCRdb holds here is the immuneACCESS table cut down to in-frame rearrangements. Part of the clones is not present; checked against another copy, under half of the missing clones reflect an unresolved V gene, and the others are unexplained. D and trimming were read from the DNA, whereas the V and J calls and clone size are those reported in that table. The sample includes 65,000 to 85,000 clones, with approximately 85% observed a single time. About 10% of the sample is held by the ten biggest clonotypes.

The sample's time point label, decoded: about 28 days (+/-7) after the second vaccine dose. AZD1222 recipients given second doses at about 4 weeks or at about 12 weeks were pooled, since spike-specific TCR depth and breadth were not found to differ between the two schedules. Samples from vaccinated people were obtained from the UK trials COV001 and COV002, which included a single-blind randomized controlled phase 2/3 trial of AZD1222 (ChAdOx1 nCoV-19) in healthy adults. For TCRbeta chain sequencing, PBMC samples were collected from trial participants at day 0 and at day 28 after the second dose. The CDR3 runs 13 residues from the cysteine to the phenylalanine. Left in the record is the CDR3 DNA by itself, 39 bases read in frame from the first base. Trimming takes 8 bases from V and 5 bases from J, and the germline ends sit 13 bases apart. CDR1 and CDR2 are drawn from the germline V gene: MNHEY, SVGAGI.

As to this clone: Its antigen target is currently unknown. Base qualities are not recorded, but no much larger clone differs from it by a single base.

The clonotype comes from an adult who received the AZD1222 COVID-19 vaccine. Recombination linked TRBV6-5 to TRBJ1-3, with a tentative D gene TRBD1 over 6 matching bases. Sample: peripheral blood, taken 28 days after the second AZD1222 dose. The CDR3 reads as follows: CASRTVLRNTIYF. The sequenced DNA is TGTGCCAGCCGGACAGTATTAAGAAACACCATATATTTT.